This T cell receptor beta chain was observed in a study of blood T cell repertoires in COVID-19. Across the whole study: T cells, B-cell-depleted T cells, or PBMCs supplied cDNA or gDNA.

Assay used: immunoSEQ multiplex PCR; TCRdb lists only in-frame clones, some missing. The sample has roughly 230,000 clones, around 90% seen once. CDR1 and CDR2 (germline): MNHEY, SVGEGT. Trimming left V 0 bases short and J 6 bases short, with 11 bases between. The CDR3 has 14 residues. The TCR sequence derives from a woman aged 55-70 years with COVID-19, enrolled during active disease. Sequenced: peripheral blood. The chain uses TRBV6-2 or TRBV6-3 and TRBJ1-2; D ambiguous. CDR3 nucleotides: TGTGCCAGCAGTTACTCGGGAGGGCCGGATGGCTACACCTTC. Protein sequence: CASSYSGGPDGYTF.